The source of this T cell receptor (beta chain) is a study of T cell changes during pregnancy in multiple sclerosis. Some clones are missing from TCRdb's copy, which holds only in-frame ones; the method was immunoSEQ multiplex PCR. This sample has tens of thousands of clones, with more than 90% found just once. The V and J ends lost 2 bases and 0 bases respectively, with 14 bases between them. Germline loops: CDR1 SGHRS, CDR2 YFSETQ. The CDR3 length is 17 residues. This specimen consisted of CD8+ T cells from peripheral blood mononuclear cells, obtained before pregnancy. V gene TRBV5-1 combines with J gene TRBJ1-4; D not resolved. This clonotype was sampled from a female donor with multiple sclerosis, enrolled in a pregnancy study. The CDR3 spells CASSFHEGSTTNEKLFF. CDR3 nucleotides: TGCGCCAGCAGCTTTCATGAGGGAAGCACAACTAATGAAAAACTGTTTTTT.